Listed below are T cell receptor beta chains from one sample, sequenced in a study of CD8 T cells in Susac syndrome. One entry per CDR3 protein, called by TCRdb with MiXCR from the immunoSEQ multiplex PCR reads. The sample shows about 200,000 distinct CDR3 sequences, about 95% of them seen only once. Material for sequencing was CD4+ T cells from PBMCs. The receptor set was obtained from a human donor with multiple sclerosis. The CDR3 runs from the conserved cysteine through the conserved F or W. D genes are given only for firm matches.

CDR3 protein,CDR3 DNA,J gene,D gene,V gene
CASSPRDGNTEAFF,TGTGCCAGCTCACCCCGGGACGGAAACACTGAAGCTTTCTTT,TRBJ1-1,.,TRBV18
CAGHYGPEQFF,TGTGCCGGGCACTACGGACCTGAGCAGTTCTTC,TRBJ2-1,.,TRBV30
CSGGRRTYNEQFF,TGCAGTGGGGGACGTAGAACCTACAATGAGCAGTTCTTC,TRBJ2-1,.,TRBV20-1
CSAQRRGGHNEQFF,TGCAGTGCTCAACGACGCGGGGGTCACAATGAGCAGTTCTTC,TRBJ2-1,TRBD2,TRBV20-1
CASTLAAEAFF,TGTGCCAGCACCTTGGCAGCTGAAGCTTTCTTT,TRBJ1-1,.,TRBV12-3/TRBV12-4
CATSRSASGTLEAFF,TGTGCCACCAGCAGATCGGCGTCTGGGACTCTAGAAGCTTTCTTT,TRBJ1-1,.,TRBV15
CASSPRQSERTEAFF,TGTGCCAGCTCACCGAGGCAATCGGAGCGCACTGAAGCTTTCTTT,TRBJ1-1,.,TRBV18
CAISGQGQETQYF,TGTGCCATCAGCGGACAGGGGCAAGAGACCCAGTACTTC,TRBJ2-5,TRBD1,TRBV10-3
CASRTGEWDQPQHF,TGTGCCAGCAGGACAGGGGAATGGGATCAGCCCCAGCATTTT,TRBJ1-5,TRBD1,TRBV12-3/TRBV12-4
CASSISSWDTEAFF,TGCGCCAGCAGTATAAGTAGTTGGGACACTGAAGCTTTCTTT,TRBJ1-1,.,TRBV5-1
CSARVSSGPTDTQYF,TGCAGTGCTAGGGTCTCTAGCGGCCCCACAGATACGCAGTATTTT,TRBJ2-3,TRBD2,TRBV20-1
CAWSVQRYEQYF,TGTGCCTGGAGTGTACAACGCTACGAGCAGTACTTC,TRBJ2-7,.,TRBV30
CAGPPGGSRTEAFF,TGTGCCGGCCCGCCCGGGGGGAGTCGTACTGAAGCTTTCTTT,TRBJ1-1,.,TRBV27
CASGTPNSPLHF,TGTGCCTCCGGTACCCCGAATTCACCCCTCCACTTT,TRBJ1-6,.,TRBV30
CASRQAITDTQYF,TGTGCCAGCAGACAGGCTATCACAGATACGCAGTATTTT,TRBJ2-3,.,TRBV27